This T cell receptor beta chain was observed in a study of blood T cell repertoires in COVID-19. Clones were read by immunoSEQ multiplex PCR, and TCRdb kept only the in-frame ones, dropping some. The profile covers over 200,000 clones, with about 90% appearing a single time and about 4% taken by the ten largest. The CDR3 consists of 17 residues. Germline V gene data show CDR1 as SGHKS and CDR2 as YYEKEE (reference sequence). The trim removed 4 bases at V and 7 bases at J, leaving 18 bases unmatched. In its sample, this clone was seen once. Sequenced: PBMCs or T cells enriched from blood (not recorded which). The sequence was obtained from a woman aged 30 to 39 who had been exposed to COVID-19. This chain connects TRBV5-5 to TRBJ1-2, with 8 bases aligning to TRBD1. In DNA, the CDR3 is TGTGCCAGCAGCCAAGGACAGGGTCAGTCTTTAATTGGTGGCTACACCTTC. Protein product: CASSQGQGQSLIGGYTF.